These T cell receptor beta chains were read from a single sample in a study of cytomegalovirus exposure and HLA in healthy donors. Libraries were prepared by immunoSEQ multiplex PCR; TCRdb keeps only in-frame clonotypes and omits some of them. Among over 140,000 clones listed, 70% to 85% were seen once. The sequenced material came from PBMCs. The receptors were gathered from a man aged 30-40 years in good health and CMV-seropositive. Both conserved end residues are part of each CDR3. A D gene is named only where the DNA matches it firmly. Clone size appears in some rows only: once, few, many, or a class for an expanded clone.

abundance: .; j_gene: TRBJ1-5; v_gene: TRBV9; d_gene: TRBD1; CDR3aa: CASSVGDRAGDQPQHF; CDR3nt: TGTGCCAGCAGCGTAGGGGACAGGGCGGGGGATCAGCCCCAGCATTTT
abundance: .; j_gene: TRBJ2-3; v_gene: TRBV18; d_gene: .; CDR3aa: CASSPPTGDTQYF; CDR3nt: TGTGCCAGCTCACCACCGACAGGAGATACGCAGTATTTT
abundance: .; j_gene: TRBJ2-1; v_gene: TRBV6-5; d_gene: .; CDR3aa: CASSDVQGYNEQFF; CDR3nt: TGTGCCAGCAGTGATGTACAGGGATACAATGAGCAGTTCTTC
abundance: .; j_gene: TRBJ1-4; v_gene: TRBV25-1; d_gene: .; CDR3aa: CASRLQGGNEKLFF; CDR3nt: TGTGCCAGCAGACTACAGGGCGGAAATGAAAAACTGTTTTTT
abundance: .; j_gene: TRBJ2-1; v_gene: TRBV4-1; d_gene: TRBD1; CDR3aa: CASSQAGQEFNEQFF; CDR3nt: TGCGCCAGCAGCCAGGCGGGACAGGAGTTCAATGAGCAGTTCTTC
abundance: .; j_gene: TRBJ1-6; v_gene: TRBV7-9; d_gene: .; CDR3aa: CASSLGGAGNSPLHF; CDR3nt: TGTGCCAGCAGCTTGGGGGGTGCGGGGAATTCACCCCTCCACTTT
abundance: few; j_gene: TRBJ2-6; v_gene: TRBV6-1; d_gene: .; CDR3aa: CASRDSSGANVLTF; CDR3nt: TGTGCCAGCAGGGACTCTTCTGGGGCCAACGTCCTGACTTTC
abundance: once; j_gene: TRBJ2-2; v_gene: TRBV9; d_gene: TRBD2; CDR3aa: CASSVETSGTGELFF; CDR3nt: TGTGCCAGCAGCGTAGAGACTAGCGGGACCGGGGAGCTGTTTTTT
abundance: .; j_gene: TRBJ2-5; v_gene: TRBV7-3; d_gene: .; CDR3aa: CASSMGLQETQYF; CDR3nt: TGTGCCAGCTCTATGGGGCTGCAAGAGACCCAGTACTTC
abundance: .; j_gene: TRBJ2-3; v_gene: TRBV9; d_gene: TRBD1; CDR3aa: CASSVAPSGGGTDTQYF; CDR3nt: TGTGCCAGCAGCGTAGCTCCCTCAGGGGGCGGCACAGATACGCAGTATTTT
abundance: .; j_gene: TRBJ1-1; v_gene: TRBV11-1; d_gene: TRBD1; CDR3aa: CASSFLGQGTEAFF; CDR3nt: TGTGCCAGCAGCTTCCTTGGACAGGGCACTGAAGCTTTCTTT
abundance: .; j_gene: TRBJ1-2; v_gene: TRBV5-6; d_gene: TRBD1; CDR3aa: CASKLDRASNYGYTF; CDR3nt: TGTGCCAGCAAGTTAGACAGGGCCTCTAACTATGGCTACACCTTC
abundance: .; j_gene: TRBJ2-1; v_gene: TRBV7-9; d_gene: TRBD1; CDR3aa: CSSSLTSGGSYNEQFF; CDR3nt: TGTTCCAGCAGCTTAACGTCAGGGGGCTCTTACAATGAGCAGTTCTTC
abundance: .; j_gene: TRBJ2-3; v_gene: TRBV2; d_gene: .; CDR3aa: CASSEDRTSTDTQYF; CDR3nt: TGTGCCAGCAGTGAAGATAGGACTAGCACAGATACGCAGTATTTT
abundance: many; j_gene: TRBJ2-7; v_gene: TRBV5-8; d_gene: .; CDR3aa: CASEGEQYF; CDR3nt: TGTGCCAGCGAGGGCGAGCAGTACTTC
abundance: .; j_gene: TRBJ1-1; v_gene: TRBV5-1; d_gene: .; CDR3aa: CASSRTREENTEVFF; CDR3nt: TGCGCCAGCAGCCGAACGAGGGAGGAGAACACTGAAGTTTTCTTT
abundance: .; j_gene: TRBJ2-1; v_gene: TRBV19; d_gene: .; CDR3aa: CASSIGRDSYNEQFF; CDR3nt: TGTGCCAGTAGTATAGGGCGGGACTCCTACAATGAGCAGTTCTTC
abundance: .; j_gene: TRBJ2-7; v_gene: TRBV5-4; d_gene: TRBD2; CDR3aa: CASSRTSGYEQYF; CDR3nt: TGTGCCAGCAGCAGGACTAGCGGGTACGAGCAGTACTTC
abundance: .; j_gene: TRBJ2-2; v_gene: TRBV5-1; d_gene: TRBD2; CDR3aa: CASSLERTSGANTGELFF; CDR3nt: TGCGCCAGCAGCTTGGAAAGGACTAGCGGGGCGAACACCGGGGAGCTGTTTTTT
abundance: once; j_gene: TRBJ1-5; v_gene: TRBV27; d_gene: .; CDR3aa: CASSPWGATGGQPQHF; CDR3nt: TGTGCCAGCAGTCCCTGGGGGGCCACGGGAGGTCAGCCCCAGCATTTT
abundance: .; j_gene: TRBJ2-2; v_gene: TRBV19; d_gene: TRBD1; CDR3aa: CASSIRTGTGELFF; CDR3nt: TGTGCCAGTAGTATTCGGACAGGCACCGGGGAGCTGTTTTTT
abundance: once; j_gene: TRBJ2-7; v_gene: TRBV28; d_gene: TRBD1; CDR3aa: CASSLPTGLNEQYF; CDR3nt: TGTGCCAGCAGTTTACCGACAGGGCTCAACGAGCAGTACTTC
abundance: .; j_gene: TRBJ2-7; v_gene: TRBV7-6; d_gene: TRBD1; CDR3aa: CASSSRDRAHEQYF; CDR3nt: TGTGCCAGCAGCTCCCGGGACAGGGCTCACGAGCAGTACTTC
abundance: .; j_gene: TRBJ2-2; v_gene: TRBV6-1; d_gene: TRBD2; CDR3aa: CASAAGTSYTGELFF; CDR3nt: TGTGCCAGCGCGGCGGGGACTAGTTACACCGGGGAGCTGTTTTTT
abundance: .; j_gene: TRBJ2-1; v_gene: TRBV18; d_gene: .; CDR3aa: CASSPPVFSDNEQFF; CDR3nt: TGTGCCAGCTCACCACCGGTGTTTAGCGACAATGAGCAGTTCTTC
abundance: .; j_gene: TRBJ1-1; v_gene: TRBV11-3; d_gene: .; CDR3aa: CASSLGGPRNTEAFF; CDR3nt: TGTGCCAGCAGCTTGGGGGGGCCCCGGAACACTGAAGCTTTCTTT
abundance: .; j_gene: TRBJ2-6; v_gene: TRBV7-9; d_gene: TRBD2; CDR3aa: CASSLLAGDVGANVLTF; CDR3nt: TGTGCCAGCAGCTTATTGGCGGGAGACGTGGGGGCCAACGTCCTGACTTTC
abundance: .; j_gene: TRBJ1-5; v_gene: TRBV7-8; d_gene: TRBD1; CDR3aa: CASSLEGQVNQPQHF; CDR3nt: TGTGCCAGCAGCTTAGAAGGACAGGTCAATCAGCCCCAGCATTTT
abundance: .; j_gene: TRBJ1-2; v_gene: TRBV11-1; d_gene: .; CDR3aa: CASSFGQFYGYTF; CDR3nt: TGTGCCAGCAGCTTTGGACAGTTCTATGGCTACACCTTC
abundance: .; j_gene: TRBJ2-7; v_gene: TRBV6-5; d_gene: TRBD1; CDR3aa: CASRGGFRDRGEQYF; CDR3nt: TGTGCCAGCAGGGGGGGGTTCCGGGACAGGGGAGAGCAGTACTTC
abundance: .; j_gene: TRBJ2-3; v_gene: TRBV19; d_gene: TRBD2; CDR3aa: CASRGGEGVDTQYF; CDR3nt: TGTGCCAGTAGGGGGGGGGAAGGAGTAGATACGCAGTATTTT
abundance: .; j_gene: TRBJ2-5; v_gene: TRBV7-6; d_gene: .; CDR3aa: CASSDIARFETQYF; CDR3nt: TGTGCCAGCAGCGATATCGCGCGGTTCGAGACCCAGTACTTC
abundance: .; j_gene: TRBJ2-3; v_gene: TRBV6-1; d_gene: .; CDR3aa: CASSDYREDTQYF; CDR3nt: TGTGCCAGCAGTGACTACAGGGAGGATACGCAGTATTTT
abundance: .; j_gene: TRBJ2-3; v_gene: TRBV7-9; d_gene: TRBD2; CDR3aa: CASSFVRDYLEGTQYF; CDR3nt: TGTGCCAGCAGCTTCGTGCGGGACTACCTGGAAGGGACGCAGTATTTT
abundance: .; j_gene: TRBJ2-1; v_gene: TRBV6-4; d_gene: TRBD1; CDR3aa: CASSITGGGYNEQFF; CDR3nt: TGTGCCAGCAGCATTACAGGGGGCGGTTACAATGAGCAGTTCTTC
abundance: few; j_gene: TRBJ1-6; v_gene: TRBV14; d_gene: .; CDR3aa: CASSPRGGNSYNSPLHF; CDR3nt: TGTGCCAGCAGCCCCCGGGGGGGAAACTCCTATAATTCACCCCTCCACTTT
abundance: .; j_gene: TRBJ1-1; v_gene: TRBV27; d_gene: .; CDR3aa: CASSPQEGTEAFF; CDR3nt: TGTGCCAGCAGTCCTCAGGAGGGGACTGAAGCTTTCTTT
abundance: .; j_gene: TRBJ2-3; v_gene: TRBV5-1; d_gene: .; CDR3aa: CASSSPSTDTQYF; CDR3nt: TGCGCCAGCAGCTCCCCTAGCACAGATACGCAGTATTTT
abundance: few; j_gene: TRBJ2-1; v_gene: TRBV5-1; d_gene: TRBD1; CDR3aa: CASSLIPPGTGSHNEQFF; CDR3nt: TGCGCCAGCAGCTTAATACCCCCCGGGACAGGGTCCCACAATGAGCAGTTCTTC
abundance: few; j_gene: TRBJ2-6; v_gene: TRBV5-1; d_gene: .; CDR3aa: CASSLGSSGANVLTF; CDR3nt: TGCGCCAGCAGCTTGGGCAGCTCTGGGGCCAACGTCCTGACTTTC
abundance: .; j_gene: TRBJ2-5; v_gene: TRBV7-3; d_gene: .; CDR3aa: CASSQSSAGQETQYF; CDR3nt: TGTGCCAGCAGCCAGTCGTCGGCGGGCCAAGAGACCCAGTACTTC
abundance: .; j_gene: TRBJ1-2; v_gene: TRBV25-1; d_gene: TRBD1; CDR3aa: CASSEFTGARGYTF; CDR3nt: TGTGCCAGCAGTGAATTTACAGGGGCGAGAGGCTACACCTTC